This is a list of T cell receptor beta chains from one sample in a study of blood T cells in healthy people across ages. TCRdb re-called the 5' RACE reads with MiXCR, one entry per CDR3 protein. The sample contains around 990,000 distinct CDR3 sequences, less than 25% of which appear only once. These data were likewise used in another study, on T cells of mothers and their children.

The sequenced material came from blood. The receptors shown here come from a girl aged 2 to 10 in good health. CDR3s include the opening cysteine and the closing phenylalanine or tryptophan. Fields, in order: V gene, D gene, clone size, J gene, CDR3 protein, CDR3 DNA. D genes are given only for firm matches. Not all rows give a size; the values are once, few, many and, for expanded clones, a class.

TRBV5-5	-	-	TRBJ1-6	CASSLDFLRSPLHF	TGTGCCAGCAGCTTGGACTTCCTTAGGTCACCCCTCCACTTT
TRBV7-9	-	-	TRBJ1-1	CASSPRTQNTEAFF	TGTGCCAGCAGCCCAAGGACTCAGAACACTGAAGCTTTCTTT
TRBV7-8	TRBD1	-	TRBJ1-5	CASSLVGGTGGDYGNQPQHF	TGTGCCAGCAGCTTAGTAGGCGGGACAGGGGGAGATTATGGCAATCAGCCCCAGCATTTT
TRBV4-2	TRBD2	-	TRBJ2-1	CASSQVVGGVSYNEQFF	TGTGCCAGCAGCCAAGTGGTCGGGGGGGTGTCCTACAATGAGCAGTTCTTC
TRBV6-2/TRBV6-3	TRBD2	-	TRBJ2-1	CASSYRLAGWGNEQFF	TGTGCCAGCAGTTATCGTCTAGCGGGGTGGGGCAATGAGCAGTTCTTC
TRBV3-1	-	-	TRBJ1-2	CASSQDPGGANYGYTF	TGTGCCAGCAGCCAAGACCCCGGGGGAGCTAACTATGGCTACACCTTC
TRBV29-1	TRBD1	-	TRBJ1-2	CSVDGRGPLNYGYTF	TGCAGCGTTGATGGCAGGGGGCCCCTTAACTATGGCTACACCTTC
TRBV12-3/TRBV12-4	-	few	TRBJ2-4	CASAFNDRPWEAKNIQYF	TGTGCCAGCGCGTTTAATGACAGGCCCTGGGAGGCCAAAAACATTCAGTACTTC
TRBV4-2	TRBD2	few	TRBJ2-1	CASSVGGGPLNEQFF	TGTGCCAGCAGCGTCGGGGGGGGACCTCTCAATGAGCAGTTCTTC
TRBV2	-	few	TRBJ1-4	CASRGVGRANEKLFF	TGTGCCAGCAGGGGCGTGGGACGTGCGAATGAAAAACTGTTTTTT
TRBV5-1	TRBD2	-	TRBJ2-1	CASSLDLAGHNEQFF	TGCGCCAGCAGCTTGGACCTAGCGGGCCACAATGAGCAGTTCTTC
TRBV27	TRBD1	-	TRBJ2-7	CASGTGQGGYEQYF	TGTGCCAGCGGAACGGGACAGGGGGGCTACGAGCAGTACTTC
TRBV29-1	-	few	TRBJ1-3	CSVEDGLFGNTIYF	TGCAGCGTTGAAGATGGTCTCTTTGGAAACACCATATATTTT
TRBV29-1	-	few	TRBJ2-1	CSLDGESNEQFF	TGCAGCCTTGATGGGGAAAGCAATGAGCAGTTCTTC
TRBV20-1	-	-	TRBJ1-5	CSARMGNQPQHF	TGCAGTGCTAGAATGGGAAATCAGCCCCAGCATTTT
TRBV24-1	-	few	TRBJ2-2	CATSDQRTAFSGELFF	TGTGCCACCAGTGATCAACGGACAGCTTTTTCCGGGGAGCTGTTTTTT
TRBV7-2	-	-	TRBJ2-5	CASSPAGLETQYF	TGTGCCAGCAGCCCCGCGGGTCTGGAGACCCAGTACTTC
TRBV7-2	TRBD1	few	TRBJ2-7	CASSSFDRVREQYF	TGTGCCAGCAGCTCATTCGACAGGGTTCGCGAGCAGTACTTC
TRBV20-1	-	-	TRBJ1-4	CSAITTPTNEKLFF	TGCAGTGCTATCACGACTCCAACTAATGAAAAACTGTTTTTT
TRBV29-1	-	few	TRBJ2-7	CSVVGRLSYEQYF	TGCAGCGTTGTTGGCAGACTCTCCTACGAGCAGTACTTC
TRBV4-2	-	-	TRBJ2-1	CASSQFPDRENEQFF	TGTGCCAGCAGCCAATTCCCTGATAGGGAAAATGAGCAGTTCTTC
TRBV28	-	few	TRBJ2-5	CASSLALAPDWLREYF	TGTGCCAGCAGTTTGGCGCTTGCGCCGGACTGGCTACGTGAGTACTTC
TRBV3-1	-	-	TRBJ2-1	CASSQEPAYNEQFF	TGTGCCAGCAGCCAAGAACCCGCCTACAATGAGCAGTTCTTC
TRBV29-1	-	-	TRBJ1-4	CSAGTTNEKLFF	TGCAGCGCCGGGACCACTAATGAAAAACTGTTTTTT
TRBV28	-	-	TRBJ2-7	CASRVMGGTSSYEQYF	TGTGCCAGCAGGGTGATGGGCGGGACGAGCTCCTACGAGCAGTACTTC
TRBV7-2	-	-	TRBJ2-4	CASSLRGTLAKNIQYF	TGTGCCAGCAGCTTACGGGGGACCCTAGCCAAAAACATTCAGTACTTC
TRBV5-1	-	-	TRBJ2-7	CASSLTPGPNYEQYF	TGCGCCAGCAGCTTGACTCCGGGACCCAACTACGAGCAGTACTTC
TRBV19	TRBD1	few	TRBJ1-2	CASSIGTGRGYGYTF	TGTGCCAGTAGTATTGGGACAGGCCGGGGCTATGGCTACACCTTC
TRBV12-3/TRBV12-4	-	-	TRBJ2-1	CASSLLGVEQFF	TGTGCCAGCAGCCTCCTAGGAGTAGAGCAGTTCTTC
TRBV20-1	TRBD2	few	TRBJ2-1	CSARASGYNEQFF	TGCAGTGCTAGGGCTAGCGGATACAATGAGCAGTTCTTC
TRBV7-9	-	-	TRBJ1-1	CASSLDYGQMAFF	TGTGCCAGCAGCTTGGATTACGGACAGATGGCTTTCTTT
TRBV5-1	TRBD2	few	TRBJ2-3	CASQRERGDTQYF	TGCGCCAGCCAACGGGAGCGGGGAGATACGCAGTATTTT
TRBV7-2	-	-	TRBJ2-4	CASSFREGANIQYF	TGTGCCAGCAGCTTCCGGGAGGGGGCGAACATTCAGTACTTC
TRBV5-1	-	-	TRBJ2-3	CASSLGPRPRADTQYF	TGCGCCAGCAGCCTTGGCCCGAGACCTCGCGCAGATACGCAGTATTTT
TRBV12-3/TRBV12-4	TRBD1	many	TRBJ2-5	CASSSDRGRETQYF	TGTGCCAGCAGCTCTGACAGGGGGCGAGAGACCCAGTACTTC
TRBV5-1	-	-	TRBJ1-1	CASSLTGPDTEAFF	TGCGCCAGCAGCTTGACAGGCCCTGACACTGAAGCTTTCTTT
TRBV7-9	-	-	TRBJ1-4	CASSSQGRMEKLFF	TGTGCCAGCAGCTCACAGGGCCGCATGGAAAAACTGTTTTTT
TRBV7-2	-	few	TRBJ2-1	CASRSPGASDEQFF	TGTGCCAGCAGATCTCCGGGAGCTAGCGATGAGCAGTTCTTC
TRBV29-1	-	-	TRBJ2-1	CSVDATGSSNEQFF	TGCAGCGTTGACGCGACAGGCTCTTCCAATGAGCAGTTCTTC
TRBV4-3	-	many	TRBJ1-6	CASSQDSALSPLHF	TGCGCCAGCAGCCAAGATTCGGCCCTTTCACCCCTCCACTTT
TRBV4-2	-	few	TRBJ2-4	CASSQEHWGANIQYF	TGTGCCAGCAGCCAAGAACATTGGGGCGCAAACATTCAGTACTTC
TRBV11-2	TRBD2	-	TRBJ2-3	CASSLVWRDFSGRASRTDTQYF	TGTGCCAGCAGCTTAGTTTGGAGGGACTTTAGCGGGAGGGCCTCGAGGACAGATACGCAGTATTTT
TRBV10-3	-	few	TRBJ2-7	CAISEISEQYF	TGTGCCATCAGTGAGATATCCGAGCAGTACTTC
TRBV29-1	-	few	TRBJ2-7	CSVAEDRTVYEQYF	TGCAGCGTTGCGGAGGATAGGACGGTCTACGAGCAGTACTTC
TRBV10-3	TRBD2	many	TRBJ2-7	CAPWTSGYYEQYF	TGTGCCCCCTGGACTAGCGGGTACTACGAGCAGTACTTC
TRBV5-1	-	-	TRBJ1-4	CASSWTGAEEKLFF	TGCGCCAGCAGCTGGACGGGAGCGGAGGAAAAACTGTTTTTT